This note documents a single TCR beta chain sequence. The antigen remains unidentified. This sequence may be a read error, since a much larger clone differs from it by one base. The sample belongs to a study of T cell repertoires in cytomegalovirus infection. On the study more broadly: Shared public TCR beta signatures pointed to both CMV infection and a matching HLA type.

From germline, CDR1 is SGHVS and CDR2 FQNEAQ. CDR3 length: 15 amino acids. TCRdb re-derived calls from the reads in MiXCR, one entry per CDR3 protein. This sample has more than 150,000 distinct CDR3 sequences, with roughly a fifth found just once. Study outcomes and limitations: CMV-specific HLA-C-restricted TCR beta clonotypes dominated the ex vivo response. Of the TCR beta families, the public ones yielded a cumulative frequency that identified carriers of CMV plus the relevant HLA.

The sample taken for sequencing was PBMCs. The chain is built from TRBV7-8 and TRBJ1-5; 9 positions agree with TRBD1. The receptor was isolated from a human donor in good health (CMV status not recorded). Some clones in this sample may be carry-over from other donors' samples. This chain's CDR3 is CVSEEQGAGNQPQHF. In DNA, the CDR3 is TGTGTCAGCGAAGAACAGGGGGCCGGCAATCAGCCCCAGCATTTT.